The rows below give T cell receptor beta chains drawn from one sample of a study of T cell responses to AZD1222 COVID-19 vaccine. Method: immunoSEQ multiplex PCR; TCRdb's copy keeps in-frame clones and lacks some. The sample holds about 120,000 clones, roughly 88% seen once. The sequencing here drew on peripheral blood, taken on day 0 of AZD1222 vaccination. These receptor sequences come from an adult in good health. CDR3s include the opening cysteine and the closing phenylalanine or tryptophan. Fields, in order: clone size, D gene, J gene, V gene, CDR3 protein, CDR3 DNA. The D gene is left open where the match is weak. A clone size is listed for some rows: how often the clone was seen (once, few, many), or a class if it is expanded.

>.|.|TRBJ1-2|TRBV6-5
CASTSGGRVYGYTF
TGTGCCAGCACCTCAGGAGGAAGGGTCTATGGCTACACCTTC
>.|.|TRBJ1-4|TRBV5-1
CASSLVQGNEKLFF
TGCGCCAGCAGCTTGGTACAGGGAAATGAAAAACTGTTTTTT
>once|.|TRBJ2-3|TRBV10-3
CAIRGLGGATDTQYF
TGTGCCATCAGGGGGCTAGGCGGTGCCACAGATACGCAGTATTTT
>.|.|TRBJ2-1|TRBV6-2/TRBV6-3
CASSLKGHRISYNEQFF
TGTGCCAGCAGTCTGAAGGGACACAGAATCTCCTACAATGAGCAGTTCTTC
>.|.|TRBJ1-1|TRBV19
CASARGPGTEAFF
TGTGCCAGCGCTCGGGGGCCGGGCACTGAAGCTTTCTTT
>.|TRBD2|TRBJ2-7|TRBV7-2
CASSLALAGHEQYF
TGTGCCAGCAGCTTAGCCCTAGCGGGCCACGAGCAGTACTTC
>.|.|TRBJ2-5|TRBV19
CASSSQAETQYF
TGTGCCAGTAGTAGTCAGGCAGAGACCCAGTACTTC
>.|.|TRBJ1-2|TRBV7-2
CASSSNTYGYTF
TGTGCCAGCAGCTCCAACACATATGGCTACACCTTC
>.|TRBD1|TRBJ2-2|TRBV7-7
CASSQTGVGTGELFF
TGTGCTAGCAGCCAGACAGGGGTAGGAACCGGGGAGCTGTTTTTT
>.|.|TRBJ1-2|TRBV7-8
CASSLAARVKSSDTF
TGTGCCAGCAGCTTAGCTGCCAGGGTTAAGAGTTCGGACACCTTC
>few|.|TRBJ1-1|TRBV7-9
CASSQIQGPGTEAFF
TGTGCCAGCAGCCAAATACAGGGTCCGGGCACTGAAGCTTTCTTT
>few|.|TRBJ2-5|TRBV10-1
CASSESRGGTQYF
TGCGCCAGCAGTGAGTCGAGAGGCGGGACCCAGTACTTC
>few|TRBD1|TRBJ2-1|TRBV2
CASRPRDSPYNEQFF
TGTGCCAGCAGACCCCGGGACAGTCCATACAATGAGCAGTTCTTC
>.|TRBD1|TRBJ1-5|TRBV5-5
CASTREGANINQPQHF
TGTGCCAGCACCCGGGAGGGGGCGAATATTAATCAGCCCCAGCATTTT
>.|TRBD1|TRBJ1-4|TRBV5-4
CASSSGGISNEKLFF
TGTGCCAGCAGCTCAGGGGGCATATCTAATGAAAAACTGTTTTTT
>.|.|TRBJ2-7|TRBV12-3/TRBV12-4
CASSLGRNYEQYF
TGTGCCAGCAGTTTAGGTCGGAACTACGAGCAGTACTTC
>.|.|TRBJ2-3|TRBV5-4
CASSLRLVPSTDTQYF
TGTGCCAGCAGCCTAAGACTAGTGCCTAGCACAGATACGCAGTATTTT
>.|.|TRBJ2-6|TRBV15
CATSRDAHSGANVLTF
TGTGCCACCAGCAGAGATGCGCACTCTGGGGCCAACGTCCTGACTTTC
>.|TRBD1|TRBJ2-2|TRBV6-4
CASSIQGPNTGELFF
TGTGCCAGCAGTATACAGGGGCCGAACACCGGGGAGCTGTTTTTT
>.|TRBD1|TRBJ1-2|TRBV11-2
CASSSLRDRNYGYTF
TGTGCCAGCAGCTCGCTGAGGGACAGGAACTATGGCTACACCTTC
>.|.|TRBJ2-3|TRBV10-3
CAIMEGGSTDTQYF
TGTGCCATCATGGAGGGTGGGAGCACAGATACGCAGTATTTT
>.|TRBD1|TRBJ2-5|TRBV5-1
CASSLATGKQETQYF
TGCGCCAGCAGCTTGGCGACAGGGAAACAAGAGACCCAGTACTTC
>.|.|TRBJ1-4|TRBV6-6
CASSPIPGSGWSEKLFF
TGTGCCAGCAGTCCAATCCCCGGCTCAGGGTGGAGTGAAAAACTGTTTTTT
>.|.|TRBJ2-1|TRBV11-2
CASSLATGPAYNEQFF
TGTGCCAGCAGCTTGGCGACAGGCCCAGCCTACAATGAGCAGTTCTTC
>.|.|TRBJ1-1|TRBV3-1/TRBV3-2
CASSQGAQTEAFF
TGTGCCAGCAGCCAGGGGGCCCAAACTGAAGCTTTCTTT
>.|TRBD1|TRBJ1-1|TRBV7-9
CASSPNRGLNTEAFF
TGTGCCAGCAGCCCAAACAGGGGGCTGAACACTGAAGCTTTCTTT
>.|.|TRBJ1-6|TRBV27
CASRPGGPPSPLHF
TGTGCCAGCCGCCCCGGGGGACCTCCGTCACCCCTCCACTTT
>.|.|TRBJ1-6|TRBV15
CATAGKGWNSPLHF
TGTGCCACCGCCGGGAAGGGTTGGAATTCACCCCTCCACTTT
>.|.|TRBJ1-2|TRBV19
CASSMLGFYGYTF
TGTGCCAGTAGTATGTTGGGCTTTTATGGCTACACCTTC
>.|.|TRBJ1-6|TRBV6-4
CASSDSGGGSPLHF
TGTGCCAGCAGTGACTCTGGGGGAGGTTCACCCCTCCACTTT
>.|TRBD1|TRBJ1-5|TRBV7-2
CASSPGTAHSDQPQHF
TGTGCCAGCAGCCCAGGGACAGCTCACTCCGATCAGCCCCAGCATTTT
>.|.|TRBJ2-4|TRBV9
CASSVGRGSTKNIQYF
TGTGCCAGCAGCGTGGGCAGGGGATCGACCAAAAACATTCAGTACTTC
>.|.|TRBJ1-2|TRBV2
CASSAEGRGGYTF
TGTGCCAGCAGTGCAGAGGGTCGTGGCGGCTACACCTTC
>.|TRBD2|TRBJ2-3|TRBV7-2
CASSSIAGAKGTQYF
TGTGCCAGCAGCTCCATAGCGGGGGCGAAGGGTACGCAGTATTTT
>.|TRBD1|TRBJ2-5|TRBV11-3
CASSARDRGETQYF
TGTGCCAGCAGCGCCCGGGACAGGGGTGAGACCCAGTACTTC
>.|.|TRBJ1-2|TRBV14
CASSQDRLGYTF
TGTGCCAGCAGCCAAGATCGGCTTGGCTACACCTTC
>once|TRBD2|TRBJ2-7|TRBV18
CASSPPRLAGVYEQYF
TGTGCCAGCTCACCACCCCGACTAGCGGGAGTGTACGAGCAGTACTTC
>.|.|TRBJ2-5|TRBV18
CASSPTSFRRRETQYF
TGTGCCAGCTCACCAACGTCATTTAGGAGACGGGAGACCCAGTACTTC
>.|TRBD1|TRBJ1-6|TRBV30
CAWSVRGGGNSPLHF
TGTGCCTGGAGTGTGAGAGGAGGGGGCAATTCACCCCTCCACTTT
>.|TRBD1|TRBJ2-5|TRBV6-5
CASSYSPLTGGKTQYF
TGTGCCAGCAGTTACTCACCCCTGACAGGGGGAAAGACCCAGTACTTC
>.|.|TRBJ1-1|TRBV13
CASSSTPSQNTEAFF
TGTGCCAGCAGCTCGACACCCTCCCAGAACACTGAAGCTTTCTTT
>.|.|TRBJ2-7|TRBV15
CATSRGGYDEQYF
TGTGCCACCAGCAGAGGAGGGTACGACGAGCAGTACTTC